The 5 T cell receptor beta chains listed next were all sequenced from one sample in a study of tumor-infiltrating lymphocytes in primary liver carcinoma. Scientists recovered RNA and DNA together from roughly 20-30 mg of unsorted bulk tissue. Researchers generated TCR beta cDNA from approximately 500 ng of total RNA, relying on a constant-region primer. Investigators got TCR beta libraries out of three nested multiplex PCR rounds, done with slightly modified ARM-PCR. Forward primers for TRBV1-TRBV30 and a C-beta reverse primer served the first two PCR rounds, at about 9 cycles each. TCRdb reprocessed the multiplex PCR reads with MiXCR, giving one entry per CDR3 protein. The sample has 95,000 to 100,000 distinct CDR3 sequences, around 73% seen once. Sequencing was done on a sample of liver tumor tissue from sampling region 2. This sample's subset: tumor region T2, inferior pole. The source of these receptors is a woman in her sixties or seventies with primary liver carcinoma and hepatitis B virus infection.

This clonotype has at least ten counts. This CDR3 is missing its conserved last phenylalanine or tryptophan, likely due to a read error. The CDR3 here is CSATPGQPMNTEAFL. DNA for the CDR3: TGCAGCGCCACGCCGGGACAACCCATGAACACTGAAGCTTTCCTT. The chain has TRBV29-1 and TRBJ1-1; possibly TRBD1 for D (6 bases). The ends were cut back, 7 bases at V and 0 bases at J, with 18 bases in the middle. Looked up from germline, CDR1 is SQVTM and CDR2 is ANQGSEA. The CDR3 has 15 residues.

V usage is TRBV28 and J usage is TRBJ1-5, with D possibly matching TRBD1 (6 bases). Germline lookup yields CDR1 MDHEN and CDR2 SYDVKM. This CDR3 spans 17 amino acids. V lost 7 bases and J lost 0, with 19 bases in between. The CDR3, as DNA: TGTGCCAGCATGGAGGGGGATCGGAGGGATAGCAATCAGCCCCAGCATTTT. Translating gives CASMEGDRRDSNQPQHF.

This chain links TRBV7-9 with TRBJ2-7, with 8 bases matching TRBD1. CDR1 is SEHNR and CDR2 is FQNEAQ in the germline V gene (reference sequence). This CDR3 contains 14 residues. V shed 1 base and J 5 bases; nucleotides not matched to a gene: 4. CDR3 DNA sequence: TGTGCCAGCAGCTTAGGCCCAGGGGGCAACGAGCAGTACTTC. Translated, it gives CASSLGPGGNEQYF.

This clonotype was seen ten or more times. The chain employs TRBV29-1 and TRBJ2-7; the D gene is possibly TRBD1 (6 bases). Germline values: CDR1 SQVTM, CDR2 ANQGSEA. V dropped 2 bases and J dropped 5 bases, with 10 bases sitting between them. The CDR3 is 12 residues long. The chain's CDR3 is CSVEQGPHEQYF. In DNA, the CDR3 is TGCAGCGTTGAACAGGGGCCCCACGAGCAGTACTTC.

On this clonotype itself: This may come from a read error, since a much larger clone is one base off. The chain couples TRBV5-8 to TRBJ1-2; the match to TRBD1 covers 12 bases. The germline V gene encodes CDR1 SGHTS and CDR2 YDEGEE. The length of the CDR3 is 14 residues. The CDR3 sequence: CVSSEGQGAYGYTF. CDR3 bases: TGTGTCAGCAGCGAGGGACAGGGGGCTTATGGCTACACCTTC.